The 20 T cell receptor beta chains reported below all come from one sample, sequenced in a study of T-cell reconstitution after alpha-beta-depleted transplantation in children (dated by TCRdb to 2016 to 2017). The sample's treatment or condition label, decoded: allogeneic hematopoietic cell transplantation with graft depleted of TCRalphabeta T cells and CD19 B cells. Library preparation used PCR. The data were produced on an Illumina HiSeq 2500. TCR library preparation used molecular barcoding, with unique molecular identifiers applied to normalize quantification of the TCRbeta repertoire. TCRdb reanalyzed the raw reads on its own, using fastp at Q25 for trimming and MiXCR for clone calling, and kept in-frame beta chains. Every distinct CDR3 protein forms one entry, paired with its most common genes and DNA. The sample yields 540,000 or so distinct CDR3 sequences; more than 20% were counted once. The ten largest clones add up to 13% to 15% of the sample.

The material was PBMCs, mostly from graft donor cells, obtained 360 days after TCRalphabeta/CD19-depleted stem cell transplant. These receptors all come from a boy younger than two who had a stem cell transplant for acute myeloid leukemia, so the T cells may come from the graft donor.

This clonotype was observed many times. This CDR3 reads CASSWGTGGDYSNQPQHF. The DNA of the CDR3 is TGTGCCAGCAGCTGGGGGACAGGGGGCGATTATAGCAATCAGCCCCAGCATTTT. V usage is TRBV11-1 and J usage is TRBJ1-5; TRBD1 matches at 12 bases. Germline CDR1 and CDR2: SGHAT and FQDESV (reference sequence). The CDR3 is 18 amino acids. Trimming cost V 4 bases and J 0 bases; bases outside gene matches: 7.

This clonotype was seen ten or more times. This chain links TRBV29-1 with TRBJ2-5, with 7 bases fitting TRBD2. The CDR3 sequence is 13 residues long. V was clipped by 8 bases and J by 1 base; unmatched bases: 7. CDR1 is SQVTM and CDR2 is ANQGSEA in the germline V gene. The DNA for the CDR3 is TGCAGCTCTAAGCGACTAGCCCAAGAGACCCAGTACTTC. This codes for CSSKRLAQETQYF.

The chain recombines TRBV20-1 with TRBJ2-7; TRBD2 agrees at 7 bases. This CDR3 is 13 amino acids long. J was trimmed by 2 bases and V by 3 bases; bases with no gene match: 4. The germline V gene has CDR1 DFQATT and CDR2 SNEGSKA (reference sequence). CDR3 sequence: CSASRRGAYEQYV. The CDR3 bases are TGCAGTGCTAGTCGCCGGGGGGCCTACGAGCAGTACGTC.

The table lists this clonotype with a count of one. The chain carries TRBV5-6 and TRBJ2-3; 9 bases align to TRBD1. Germline CDR1 reads SGHDT; CDR2 reads YYEEEE. CDR3 length: 16 residues. V lost 4 bases and J lost 1; bases outside the gene matches: 7. The CDR3 DNA follows: TGTGCCAGCAGCGCCGGGACAGGGACTCGCACAGATACGCAGTATTTT. Translated, it gives CASSAGTGTRTDTQYF.

This clonotype showed up just a few times. J is TRBJ2-7 and V is TRBV4-1; D remains unclear. CDR3 length: 13 residues. V was pared by 4 bases and J by 8 bases, with 15 bases between. CDR1 is MGHRA, CDR2 YSYEKL, per germline. This CDR3 is CASSPEGSGKQYV. Written as DNA, the CDR3 is TGCGCCAGCAGCCCTGAAGGATCCGGAAAGCAGTACGTC.

This clonotype came up a few times. The V and J genes are TRBV4-3 and TRBJ2-1, with TRBD2 identical over 9 bases. V was pared by 5 bases and J by 6 bases, with 8 bases of the junction left unmatched. Looked up from germline, CDR1 is LGHNA and CDR2 is YSLEER. This CDR3 has 15 residues. CDR3 sequence (DNA): TGCGCCAGCAGCACGCGGGGGGGCCGAGGCAATGAGCAGTTCTTC. Encoded protein: CASSTRGGRGNEQFF.

This chain connects TRBV27 to TRBJ2-1, with TRBD2 matching over 9 bases. Germline V gene lookup returns CDR1 MNHEY and CDR2 SMNVEV (reference sequence). The CDR3 is made up of 15 amino acids. The J segment lost 9 bases and the V segment lost 5 bases, leaving 11 bases of the junction unmatched. CDR3 amino acids: CASSPLAGGKGEQFF. CDR3 coding DNA: TGTGCCAGCAGTCCCCTTGCGGGGGGGAAGGGTGAGCAGTTCTTC.

This clonotype was observed many times. The chain combines TRBV6-1 with TRBJ2-7; 12 bases line up with TRBD2. Germline lookup yields CDR1 MNHNS and CDR2 SASEGT. V was pared by 6 bases and J by 2 bases, with 5 bases of the junction left unmatched. The CDR3 covers 15 residues. CDR3 region: CASSQLAGGPYEQYF. In DNA form, the CDR3 reads TGTGCCAGCAGCCAACTAGCGGGGGGTCCCTACGAGCAGTACTTC.

This clonotype showed up just a few times. The rearrangement links TRBV12-3 or TRBV12-4 to TRBJ2-7, with TRBD2 identical over 9 bases. This CDR3 has 17 amino acids. V was pared by 5 bases and J by 2 bases, with 13 bases of the junction left unmatched. The CDR3 sequence: CASSKNSGGLPPYEQYV. The CDR3 region has the DNA TGTGCCAGCAGTAAGAATAGCGGGGGCCTTCCCCCCTACGAGCAGTACGTC.

This clonotype was detected many times. V usage is TRBV12-3 or TRBV12-4 and J usage is TRBJ2-1; D ambiguous. V was trimmed by 2 bases and J by 5 bases, leaving 7 bases between them. This CDR3 region has 13 residues. CDR3 nucleotide sequence: TGTGCCAGCAGTTTAAAGTGGAACAATGAGCAGTTCTTC. It translates to CASSLKWNNEQFF.

As for this clonotype: The junction departs from germline at one end; a sequencing error may be responsible. V and J are TRBV9 and TRBJ2-1; 7 positions agree with TRBD2. The CDR3 is 15 residues long. The germline V gene encodes CDR1 SGDLS and CDR2 YYNGEE. The DNA for the CDR3 is TGTGCCGGCAGCCTCGGGGGGACCTCCTACAATGAGCAGTTCTTC. Protein sequence: CAGSLGGTSYNEQFF.

This clonotype was recorded many times. The rearrangement uses TRBV18 and TRBJ2-1, with 8 bases fitting TRBD2. Trimming removed 6 bases from V and 7 bases from J; junction bases left unmatched: 8. The CDR3 consists of 14 residues. Germline values: CDR1 KGHSH, CDR2 LQKENI. CDR3 in DNA: TGTGCCAGCTCCGAGGGGACTAGAAAAAATGAGCAGTTCTTC. Its translation: CASSEGTRKNEQFF.

The J gene is TRBJ2-7, the V gene TRBV27; possible D gene TRBD1, 6 bases. Trimming cost V 8 bases and J 2 bases, with 16 bases left between them. CDR1 MNHEY and CDR2 SMNVEV come from the germline V gene (reference sequence). The CDR3 runs 14 residues. Here the CDR3 reads CASGRTGQTYEQYV. The CDR3 DNA reads TGTGCCAGCGGAAGAACTGGACAGACCTACGAGCAGTACGTC.

This clonotype was counted ten times or more. This rearrangement joins TRBV20-1 to TRBJ2-4, with D unclear. CDR1 DFQATT and CDR2 SNEGSKA come from the germline V gene (reference sequence). Trimming cost V 4 bases and J 7 bases, with 8 bases left between them. CDR3 size: 11 residues. CDR3 coding DNA: TGCAGTGCTACCTATATCAACATTCAGTACTTC. Amino acid sequence: CSATYINIQYF.

This clonotype was recorded at least ten times. This chain connects TRBV12-3 or TRBV12-4 to TRBJ1-1; TRBD1 aligns across 7 bases. The junction had 7 bases not matched to a gene; V was cut back by 6 bases and J by 3 bases. The CDR3 extends over 14 amino acids. The CDR3 DNA sequence: TGTGCCAGCAGCCCTCGGACAGGTGACACTGAAGCTTTCTTT. Its protein product is CASSPRTGDTEAFF.

The chain employs TRBV5-6 and TRBJ2-7; a weak D match, TRBD2 (6 bases). V was shortened by 1 base and J by 0 bases, with 14 bases between the two germline ends. The length of the CDR3 is 16 residues. Per the germline V gene, CDR1 is SGHDT and CDR2 is YYEEEE. The CDR3, as DNA: TGTGCCAGCAGCTTGACAATTGGGGGGAGCTCCTACGAGCAGTACTTC. Amino acids: CASSLTIGGSSYEQYF.

This clonotype was counted a few times. The rearrangement joins TRBV5-1 to TRBJ2-1, with a weak D call TRBD2 (5 bases). The V gene's germline CDR1 is SGHRS and CDR2 YFSETQ. The CDR3 sequence is 15 residues long. V lost 6 bases and J lost 0, with 13 bases in between. The chain's CDR3 is CASTLAPSSYNEQFF. The CDR3, as DNA: TGCGCCAGCACCCTAGCCCCGAGCTCCTACAATGAGCAGTTCTTC.

The rearrangement joins TRBV6-1 to TRBJ2-3; TRBD2 matches at 10 bases. V was pared by 4 bases and J by 4 bases, with 8 bases of the junction left unmatched. The CDR3 contains 16 residues. Germline CDR1 MNHNS, CDR2 SASEGT. The CDR3 here is CASSALAGGAADTQYF. DNA for the CDR3: TGTGCCAGCAGTGCTTTAGCGGGGGGTGCCGCAGATACGCAGTATTTT.

V and J are TRBV20-1 and TRBJ2-3, with unresolved D. With 0 bases removed from V and 0 bases from J, the gap between germline ends came to 10 bases. The CDR3 spans 15 residues. Germline V gene sequence: CDR1 DFQATT, CDR2 SNEGSKA (reference sequence). The CDR3 nucleotides read TGCAGTGCTAGAGATGTGGCAGCTAGCACAGATACGCAGTATTTT. Protein product: CSARDVAASTDTQYF.

Only a few counts were recorded for this clonotype. This chain uses TRBV25-1 with TRBJ1-1, with unresolved D. This CDR3 contains 12 residues. In germline, CDR1 is MGHDK, CDR2 SYGVNS. V gave up 1 base and J gave up 5 bases, with 5 bases separating them. CDR3 DNA sequence: TGTGCCAGCAGTGAATCGTTGACTGAAGCTTTCTTT. Translation gives CASSESLTEAFF.